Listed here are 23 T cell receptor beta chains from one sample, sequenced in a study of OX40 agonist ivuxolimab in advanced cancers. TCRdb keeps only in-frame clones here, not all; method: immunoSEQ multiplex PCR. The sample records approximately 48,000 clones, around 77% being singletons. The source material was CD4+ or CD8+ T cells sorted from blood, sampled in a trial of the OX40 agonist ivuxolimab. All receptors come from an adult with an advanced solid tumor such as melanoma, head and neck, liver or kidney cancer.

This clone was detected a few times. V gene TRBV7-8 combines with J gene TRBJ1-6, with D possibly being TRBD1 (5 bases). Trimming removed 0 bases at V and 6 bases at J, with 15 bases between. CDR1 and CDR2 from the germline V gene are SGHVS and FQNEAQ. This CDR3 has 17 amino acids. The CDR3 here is CASSLAVSRQINSPLHF. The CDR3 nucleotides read TGTGCCAGCAGCTTAGCGGTTTCTAGACAGATTAATTCACCCCTCCACTTT.

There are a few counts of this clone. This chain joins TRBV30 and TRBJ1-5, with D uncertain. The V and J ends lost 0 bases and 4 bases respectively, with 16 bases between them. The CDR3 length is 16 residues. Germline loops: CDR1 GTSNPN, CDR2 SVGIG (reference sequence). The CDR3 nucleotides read TGTGCCTGGAGTGTAAGTGGGTGGACCACTAATCAGCCCCAGCATTTT. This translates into CAWSVSGWTTNQPQHF. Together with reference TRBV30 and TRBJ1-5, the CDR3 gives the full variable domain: SQTIHQWPATLVQPVGSPLSLECTVEGTSNPNLYWYRQAAGRGLQLLFYSVGIGQISSEVPQNLSASRPQDRQFILSSKKLLLSDSGFYLCAWSVSGWTTNQPQHFGDGTRLSIL.

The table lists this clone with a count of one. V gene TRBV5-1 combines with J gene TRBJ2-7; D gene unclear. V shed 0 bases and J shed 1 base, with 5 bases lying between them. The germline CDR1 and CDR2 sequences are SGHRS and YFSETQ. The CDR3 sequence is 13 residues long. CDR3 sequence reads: CASSLGISYEQYF. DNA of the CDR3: TGCGCCAGCAGCTTGGGCATTTCCTACGAGCAGTACTTC.

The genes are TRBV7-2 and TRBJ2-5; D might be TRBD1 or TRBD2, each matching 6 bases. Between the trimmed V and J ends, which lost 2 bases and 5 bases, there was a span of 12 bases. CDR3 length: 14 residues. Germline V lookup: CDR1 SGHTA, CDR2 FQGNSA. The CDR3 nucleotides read TGTGCCAGCAGCTTAACAGGGAGGACGGAGACCCAGTACTTC. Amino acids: CASSLTGRTETQYF. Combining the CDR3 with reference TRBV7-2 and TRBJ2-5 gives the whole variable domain GAGVSQSPSNKVTEKGKDVELRCDPISGHTALYWYRQSLGQGLEFLIYFQGNSAPDKSGLPSDRFSAERTGGSVSTLTIQRTQQEDSAVYLCASSLTGRTETQYFGPGTRLLVL.

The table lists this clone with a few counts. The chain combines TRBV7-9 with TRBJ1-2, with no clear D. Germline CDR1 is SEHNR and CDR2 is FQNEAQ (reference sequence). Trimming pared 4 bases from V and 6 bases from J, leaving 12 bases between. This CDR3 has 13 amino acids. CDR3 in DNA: TGTGCCAGCAGCTACGCTGAGGGTGATGGCTACACCTTC. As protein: CASSYAEGDGYTF.

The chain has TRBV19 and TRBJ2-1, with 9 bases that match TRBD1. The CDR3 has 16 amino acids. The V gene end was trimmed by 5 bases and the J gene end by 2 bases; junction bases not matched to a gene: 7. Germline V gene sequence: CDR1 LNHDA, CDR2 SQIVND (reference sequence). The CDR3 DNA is TGTGCCAGTAGTGGGACAGGGACAGACCCCTACAATGAGCAGTTCTTC. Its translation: CASSGTGTDPYNEQFF.

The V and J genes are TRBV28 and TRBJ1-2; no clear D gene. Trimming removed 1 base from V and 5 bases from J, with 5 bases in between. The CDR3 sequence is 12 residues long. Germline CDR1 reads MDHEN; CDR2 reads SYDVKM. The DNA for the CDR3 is TGTGCCAGCAGTTTATCAGAGTATGGCTACACCTTC. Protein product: CASSLSEYGYTF.

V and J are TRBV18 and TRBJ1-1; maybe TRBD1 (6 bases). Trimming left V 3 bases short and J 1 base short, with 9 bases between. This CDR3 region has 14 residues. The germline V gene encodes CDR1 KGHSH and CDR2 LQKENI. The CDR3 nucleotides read TGTGCCAGCTCACCCGGGACAAAGAACACTGAAGCTTTCTTT. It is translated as CASSPGTKNTEAFF.

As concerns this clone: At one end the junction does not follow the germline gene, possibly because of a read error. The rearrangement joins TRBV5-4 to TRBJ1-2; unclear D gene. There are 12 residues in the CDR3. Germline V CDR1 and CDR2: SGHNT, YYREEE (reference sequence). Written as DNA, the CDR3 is TGTGTCAGCAGCTTGCTCGCGGATCGCTACACCTTC. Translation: CVSSLLADRYTF.

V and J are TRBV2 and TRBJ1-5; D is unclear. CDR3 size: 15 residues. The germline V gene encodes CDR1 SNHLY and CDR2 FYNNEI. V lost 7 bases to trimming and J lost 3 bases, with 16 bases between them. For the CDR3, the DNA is TGTGCCAGCATGCCAGGATCCTCCTACAATCAGCCCCAGCATTTT. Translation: CASMPGSSYNQPQHF.

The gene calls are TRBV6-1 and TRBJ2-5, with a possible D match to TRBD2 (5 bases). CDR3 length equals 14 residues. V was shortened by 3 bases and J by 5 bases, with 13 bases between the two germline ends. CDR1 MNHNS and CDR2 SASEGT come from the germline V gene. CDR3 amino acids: CASSEAPGGETQYF. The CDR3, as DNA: TGTGCCAGCAGTGAGGCGCCGGGCGGGGAGACCCAGTACTTC.

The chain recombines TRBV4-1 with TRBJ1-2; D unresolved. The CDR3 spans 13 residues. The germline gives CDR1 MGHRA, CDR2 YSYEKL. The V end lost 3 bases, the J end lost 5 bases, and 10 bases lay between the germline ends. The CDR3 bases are TGCGCCAGCAGCCAGCTGCTTGATTATGGCTACACCTTC. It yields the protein CASSQLLDYGYTF.

CDR3 residues: CASSRDRLDEQYF. CDR3 sequence (DNA): TGTGCCAGCTCCAGGGACAGGTTAGACGAGCAGTACTTC. The V call is TRBV2, the J call TRBJ2-7, with 8 bases identical to TRBD1. The CDR3 spans 13 residues. Looked up from germline, CDR1 is SNHLY and CDR2 is FYNNEI. Trimming took 8 bases from V and 5 from J; bases not matched to a gene: 8. Together with reference TRBV2 and TRBJ2-7, the CDR3 gives the full variable domain: EPEVTQTPSHQVTQMGQEVILRCVPISNHLYFYWYRQILGQKVEFLVSFYNNEISEKSEIFDDQFSVERPDGSNFTLKIRSTKLEDSAMYFCASSRDRLDEQYFGPGTRLTVT.

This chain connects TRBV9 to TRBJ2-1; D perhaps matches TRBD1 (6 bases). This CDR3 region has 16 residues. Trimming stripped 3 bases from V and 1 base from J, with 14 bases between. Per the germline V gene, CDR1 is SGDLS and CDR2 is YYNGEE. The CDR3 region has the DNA TGTGCCAGCAGCGCCCTACAGGGAAGGTCCTACAATGAGCAGTTCTTC. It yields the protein CASSALQGRSYNEQFF.

This CDR3 reads CASSIQGARVEQYF. DNA for the CDR3: TGTGCCAGCAGTATACAGGGGGCGCGGGTCGAGCAGTACTTC. The gene calls are TRBV28 and TRBJ2-7, with 9 nucleotides matching TRBD1. Trimming took 5 bases from V and 6 from J; bases not matched to a gene: 8. Germline values: CDR1 MDHEN, CDR2 SYDVKM. The CDR3 runs 14 residues.

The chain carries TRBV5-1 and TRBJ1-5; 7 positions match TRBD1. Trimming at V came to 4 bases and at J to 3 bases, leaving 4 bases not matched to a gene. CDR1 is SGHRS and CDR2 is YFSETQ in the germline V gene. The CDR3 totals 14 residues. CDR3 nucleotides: TGCGCCAGCAGCGAGGGGGCTATCAATCAGCCCCAGCATTTT. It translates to CASSEGAINQPQHF.

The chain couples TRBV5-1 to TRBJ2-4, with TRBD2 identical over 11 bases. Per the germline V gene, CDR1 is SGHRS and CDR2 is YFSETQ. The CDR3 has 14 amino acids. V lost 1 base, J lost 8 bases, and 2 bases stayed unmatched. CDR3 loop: CASSLQLAGDIQYF. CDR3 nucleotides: TGCGCCAGCAGCTTGCAACTAGCGGGAGACATTCAGTACTTC.

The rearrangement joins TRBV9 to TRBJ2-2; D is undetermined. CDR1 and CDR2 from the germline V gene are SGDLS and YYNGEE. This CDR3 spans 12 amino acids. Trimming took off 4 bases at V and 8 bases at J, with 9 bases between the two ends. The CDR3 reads CASSPTWGELFF. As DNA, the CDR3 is TGTGCCAGCAGCCCCACCTGGGGGGAGCTGTTTTTT.

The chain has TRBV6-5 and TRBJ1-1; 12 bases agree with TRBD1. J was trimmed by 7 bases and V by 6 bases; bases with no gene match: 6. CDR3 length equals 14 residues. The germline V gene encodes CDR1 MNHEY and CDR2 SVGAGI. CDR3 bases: TGTGCCAGCAGGGTGGGACAGGGGGCGGGTGAAGCTTTCTTT. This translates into CASRVGQGAGEAFF.

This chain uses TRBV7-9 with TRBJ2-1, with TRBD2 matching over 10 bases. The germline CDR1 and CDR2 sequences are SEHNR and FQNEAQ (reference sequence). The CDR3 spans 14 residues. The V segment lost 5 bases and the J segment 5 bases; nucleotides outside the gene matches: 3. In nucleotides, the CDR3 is TGTGCCAGCAGCCCAGGACTAGCGGACAATGAGCAGTTCTTC. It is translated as CASSPGLADNEQFF. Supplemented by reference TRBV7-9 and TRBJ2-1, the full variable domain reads DTGVSQNPRHKITKRGQNVTFRCDPISEHNRLYWYRQTLGQGPEFLTYFQNEAQLEKSRLLSDRFSAERPKGSFSTLEIQRTEQGDSAMYLCASSPGLADNEQFFGPGTRLTVL.

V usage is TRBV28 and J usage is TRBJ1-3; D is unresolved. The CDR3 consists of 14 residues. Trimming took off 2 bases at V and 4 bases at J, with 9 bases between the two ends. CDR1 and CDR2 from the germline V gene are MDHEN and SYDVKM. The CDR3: CASSLSQGGNTIYF. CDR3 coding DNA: TGTGCCAGCAGTTTAAGCCAAGGAGGAAACACCATATATTTT.

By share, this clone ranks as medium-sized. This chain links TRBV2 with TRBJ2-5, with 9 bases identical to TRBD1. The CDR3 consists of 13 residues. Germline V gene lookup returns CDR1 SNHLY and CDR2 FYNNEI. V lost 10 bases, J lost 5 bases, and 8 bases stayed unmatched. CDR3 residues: CATAQGAWETQYF. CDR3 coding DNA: TGTGCCACCGCACAGGGGGCGTGGGAGACCCAGTACTTC.

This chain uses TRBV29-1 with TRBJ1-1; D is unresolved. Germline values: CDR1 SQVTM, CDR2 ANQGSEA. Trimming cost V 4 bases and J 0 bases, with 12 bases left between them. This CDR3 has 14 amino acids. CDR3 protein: CSVVGLRMNTEAFF. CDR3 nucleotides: TGCAGCGTTGTTGGTCTGCGCATGAACACTGAAGCTTTCTTT.